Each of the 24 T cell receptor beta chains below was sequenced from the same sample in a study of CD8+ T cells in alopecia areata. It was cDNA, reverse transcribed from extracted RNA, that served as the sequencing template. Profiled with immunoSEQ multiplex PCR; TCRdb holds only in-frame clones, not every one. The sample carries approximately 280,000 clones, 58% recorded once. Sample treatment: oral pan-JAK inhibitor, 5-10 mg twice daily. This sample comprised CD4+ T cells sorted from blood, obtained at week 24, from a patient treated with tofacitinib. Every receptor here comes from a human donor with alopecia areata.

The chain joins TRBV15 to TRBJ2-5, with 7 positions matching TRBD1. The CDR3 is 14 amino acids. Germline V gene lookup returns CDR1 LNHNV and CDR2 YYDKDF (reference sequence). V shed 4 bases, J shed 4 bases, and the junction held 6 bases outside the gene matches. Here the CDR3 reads CATSIDRAAETQYF. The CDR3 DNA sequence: TGTGCCACCAGCATCGACAGGGCGGCAGAGACCCAGTACTTC.

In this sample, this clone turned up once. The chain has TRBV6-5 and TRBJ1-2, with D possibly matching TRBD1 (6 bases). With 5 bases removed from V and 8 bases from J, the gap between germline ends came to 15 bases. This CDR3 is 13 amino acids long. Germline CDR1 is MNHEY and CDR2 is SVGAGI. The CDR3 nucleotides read TGTGCCAGCAGTACGAACAGGGAGGGAGGCTACACCTTC. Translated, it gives CASSTNREGGYTF.

The CDR3 here is CASSVGQANSPLHF. The CDR3 coding sequence is TGTGCCAGCAGCGTAGGACAGGCGAATTCACCCCTCCACTTT. V is TRBV7-9 and J is TRBJ1-6; 7 bases map to TRBD1. The CDR3 has 14 residues. Germline V gene sequence: CDR1 SEHNR, CDR2 FQNEAQ (reference sequence). J lost 7 bases, V lost 5 bases, and 5 bases had no gene match.

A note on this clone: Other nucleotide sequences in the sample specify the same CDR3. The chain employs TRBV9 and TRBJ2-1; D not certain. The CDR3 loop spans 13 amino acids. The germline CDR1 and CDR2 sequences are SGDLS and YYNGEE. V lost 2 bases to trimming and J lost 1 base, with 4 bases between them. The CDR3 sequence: CASSVDSYNEQFF. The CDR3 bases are TGTGCCAGCAGCGTGGATTCCTACAATGAGCAGTTCTTC.

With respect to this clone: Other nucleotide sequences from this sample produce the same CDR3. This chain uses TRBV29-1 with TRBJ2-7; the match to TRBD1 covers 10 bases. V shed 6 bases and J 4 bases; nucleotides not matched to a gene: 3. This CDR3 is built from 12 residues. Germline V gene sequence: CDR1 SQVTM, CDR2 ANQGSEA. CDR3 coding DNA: TGCAGCGTCGGGGGACAGGGGTACGAGCAGTACTTC. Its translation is CSVGGQGYEQYF.

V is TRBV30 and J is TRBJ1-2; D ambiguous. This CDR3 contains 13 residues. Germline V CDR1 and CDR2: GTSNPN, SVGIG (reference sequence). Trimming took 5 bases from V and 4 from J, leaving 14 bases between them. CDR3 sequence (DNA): TGTGCCTGGGTAGTCTCGGAGTTCTATGGCTACACCTTC. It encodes CAWVVSEFYGYTF.

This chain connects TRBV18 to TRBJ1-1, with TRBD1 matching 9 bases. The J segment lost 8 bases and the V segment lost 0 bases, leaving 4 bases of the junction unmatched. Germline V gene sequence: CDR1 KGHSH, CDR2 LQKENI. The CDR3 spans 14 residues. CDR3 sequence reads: CASSPPDRGGEAFF. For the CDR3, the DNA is TGTGCCAGCTCACCACCGGACAGGGGAGGAGAAGCTTTCTTT.

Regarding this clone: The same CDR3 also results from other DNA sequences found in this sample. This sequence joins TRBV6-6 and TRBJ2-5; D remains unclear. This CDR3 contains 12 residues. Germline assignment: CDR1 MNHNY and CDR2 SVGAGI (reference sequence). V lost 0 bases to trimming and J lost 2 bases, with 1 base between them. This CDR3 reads CASSYSQETQYF. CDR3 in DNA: TGTGCCAGCAGTTACTCTCAAGAGACCCAGTACTTC.

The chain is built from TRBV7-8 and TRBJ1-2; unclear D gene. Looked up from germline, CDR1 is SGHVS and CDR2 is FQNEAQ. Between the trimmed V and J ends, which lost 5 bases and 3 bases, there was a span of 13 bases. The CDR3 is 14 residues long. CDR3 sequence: CASSPQPGYYGYTF. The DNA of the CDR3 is TGTGCCAGCAGCCCTCAGCCGGGTTACTATGGCTACACCTTC.

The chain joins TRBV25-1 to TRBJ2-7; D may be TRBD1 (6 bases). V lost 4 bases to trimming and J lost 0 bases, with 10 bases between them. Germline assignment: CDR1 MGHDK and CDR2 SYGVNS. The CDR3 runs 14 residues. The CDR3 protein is CASSVDRFSYEQYF. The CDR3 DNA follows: TGTGCCAGCAGTGTTGACAGGTTCTCCTACGAGCAGTACTTC.

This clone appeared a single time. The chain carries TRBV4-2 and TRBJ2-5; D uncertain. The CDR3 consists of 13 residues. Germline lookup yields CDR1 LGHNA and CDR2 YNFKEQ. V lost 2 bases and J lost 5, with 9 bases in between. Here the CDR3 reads CASSQPTGETQYF. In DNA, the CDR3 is TGTGCCAGCAGCCAACCGACCGGGGAGACCCAGTACTTC.

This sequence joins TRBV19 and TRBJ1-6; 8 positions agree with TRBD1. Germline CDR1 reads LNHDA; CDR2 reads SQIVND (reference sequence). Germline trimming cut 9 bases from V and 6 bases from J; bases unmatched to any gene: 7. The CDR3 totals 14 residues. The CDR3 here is CASTRTGINSPLHF. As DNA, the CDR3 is TGTGCCAGCACCCGGACAGGGATTAATTCACCCCTCCACTTT.

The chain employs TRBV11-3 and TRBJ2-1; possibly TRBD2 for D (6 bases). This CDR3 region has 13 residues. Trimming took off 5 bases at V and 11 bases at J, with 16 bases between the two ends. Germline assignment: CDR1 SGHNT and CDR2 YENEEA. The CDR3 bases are TGTGCCAGCAGCACGGCGGTGGGGGGACAGCAGTTCTTC. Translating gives CASSTAVGGQQFF.

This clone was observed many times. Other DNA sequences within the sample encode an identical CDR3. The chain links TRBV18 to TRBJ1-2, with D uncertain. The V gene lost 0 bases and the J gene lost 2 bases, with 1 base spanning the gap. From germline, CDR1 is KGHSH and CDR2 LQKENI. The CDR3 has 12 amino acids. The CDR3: CASSPPNYGYTF. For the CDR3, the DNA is TGTGCCAGCTCACCACCCAACTATGGCTACACCTTC.

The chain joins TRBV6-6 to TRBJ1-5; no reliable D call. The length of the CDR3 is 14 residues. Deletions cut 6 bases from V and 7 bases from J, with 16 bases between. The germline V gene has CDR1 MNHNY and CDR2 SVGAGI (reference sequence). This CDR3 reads CASSREAQGQPQHF. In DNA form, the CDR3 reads TGTGCCAGCAGCCGGGAGGCTCAAGGACAGCCCCAGCATTTT.

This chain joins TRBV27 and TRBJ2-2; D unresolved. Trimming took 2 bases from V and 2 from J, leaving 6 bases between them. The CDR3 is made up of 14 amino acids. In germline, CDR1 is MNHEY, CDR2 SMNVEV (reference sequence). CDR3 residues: CASSLRPNTGELFF. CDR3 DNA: TGTGCCAGCAGTTTAAGGCCAAACACCGGGGAGCTGTTTTTT.

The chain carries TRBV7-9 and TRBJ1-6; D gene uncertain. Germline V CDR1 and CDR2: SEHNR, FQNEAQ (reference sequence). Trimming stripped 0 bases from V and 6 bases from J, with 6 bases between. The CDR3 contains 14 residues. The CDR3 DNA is TGTGCCAGCAGCTTAGCGGGATTTAATTCACCCCTCCACTTT. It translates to CASSLAGFNSPLHF.

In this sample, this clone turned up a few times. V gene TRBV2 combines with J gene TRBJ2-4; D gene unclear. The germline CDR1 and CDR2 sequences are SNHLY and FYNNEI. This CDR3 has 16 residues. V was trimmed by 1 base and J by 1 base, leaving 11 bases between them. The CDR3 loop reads CASSEVLSLAKNIQYF. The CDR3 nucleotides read TGTGCCAGCAGTGAAGTTCTTAGTTTGGCCAAAAACATTCAGTACTTC.

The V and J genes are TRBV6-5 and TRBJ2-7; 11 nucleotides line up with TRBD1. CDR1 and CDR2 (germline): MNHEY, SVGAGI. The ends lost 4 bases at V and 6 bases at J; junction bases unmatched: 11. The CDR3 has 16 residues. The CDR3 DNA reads TGTGCCAGCAGTTCCCGAGTCCGGGACAGGGGGACCGAGCAGTACTTC. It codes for CASSSRVRDRGTEQYF.

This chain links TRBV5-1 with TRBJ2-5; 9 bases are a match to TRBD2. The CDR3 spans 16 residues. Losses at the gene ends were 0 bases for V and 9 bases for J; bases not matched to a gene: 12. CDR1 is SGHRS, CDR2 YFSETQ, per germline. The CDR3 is CASSLEASGALGSQYF. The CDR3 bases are TGCGCCAGCAGCTTGGAAGCTAGCGGGGCACTGGGGTCCCAGTACTTC. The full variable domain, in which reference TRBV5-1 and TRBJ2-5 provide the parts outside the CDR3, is KAGVTQTPRYLIKTRGQQVTLSCSPISGHRSVSWYQQTPGQGLQFLFEYFSETQRNKGNFPGRFSGRQFSNSRSEMNVSTLELGDSALYLCASSLEASGALGSQYFGPGTRLLVL.

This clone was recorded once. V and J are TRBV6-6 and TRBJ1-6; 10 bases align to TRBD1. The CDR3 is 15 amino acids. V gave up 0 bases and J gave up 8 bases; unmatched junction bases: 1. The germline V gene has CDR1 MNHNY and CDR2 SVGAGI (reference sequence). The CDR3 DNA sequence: TGTGCCAGCAGTTACTCTGGGACAGGGGATTCACCCCTCCACTTT. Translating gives CASSYSGTGDSPLHF.

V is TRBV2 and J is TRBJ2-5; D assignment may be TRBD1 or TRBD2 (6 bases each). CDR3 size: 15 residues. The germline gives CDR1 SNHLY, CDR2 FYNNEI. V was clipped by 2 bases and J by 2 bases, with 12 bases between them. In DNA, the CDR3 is TGTGCCAGCAGTGAAATGGGGGGCCGTCAAGAGACCCAGTACTTC. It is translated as CASSEMGGRQETQYF.

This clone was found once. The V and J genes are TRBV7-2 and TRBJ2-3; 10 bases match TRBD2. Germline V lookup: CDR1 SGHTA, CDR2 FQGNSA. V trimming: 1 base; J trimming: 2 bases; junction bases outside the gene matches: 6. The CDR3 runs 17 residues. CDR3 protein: CASSLVAGGLSTDTQYF. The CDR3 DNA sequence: TGTGCCAGCAGCTTAGTAGCGGGGGGCCTTTCCACAGATACGCAGTATTTT.

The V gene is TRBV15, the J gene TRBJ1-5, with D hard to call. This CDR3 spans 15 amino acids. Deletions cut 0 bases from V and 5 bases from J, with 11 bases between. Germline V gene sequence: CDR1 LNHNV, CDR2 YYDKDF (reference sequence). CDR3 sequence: CATSRDRDQDQPQHF. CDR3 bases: TGTGCCACCAGCAGAGATAGGGATCAAGATCAGCCCCAGCATTTT.